What follows is one T cell receptor beta chain and its context. Antigen: not known. The data belong to a study of T cell responses to AZD1222 COVID-19 vaccine. Study-level findings and limits: With two AZD1222 doses given, Spike-specific TCR breadth and depth both rose. With dominance at 160-218 and 743-854, vaccine-associated CD4 TCRs spanned spike. Among the donors, most were white British and more were female, and clonal diversity was possibly underestimated.

Some clones are missing from TCRdb's copy, which holds only in-frame ones; the method was immunoSEQ multiplex PCR. The table shows more than 80,000 clones, with approximately 88% occurring only once. The sequences come from peripheral blood, collected on day 0 of AZD1222 vaccination. This TCR was recovered from an adult in good health.

The CDR3 spells CAWSPSDRKNSPLHF. As DNA, the CDR3 is TGTGCCTGGAGTCCCTCGGACAGGAAGAATTCACCCCTCCACTTT. The V call is TRBV30, the J call TRBJ1-6; TRBD1 agrees at 7 bases. V dropped 2 bases and J dropped 7; count of bases not matched to a gene: 8. This CDR3 spans 15 amino acids. Germline CDR1 reads GTSNPN; CDR2 reads SVGIG (reference sequence).